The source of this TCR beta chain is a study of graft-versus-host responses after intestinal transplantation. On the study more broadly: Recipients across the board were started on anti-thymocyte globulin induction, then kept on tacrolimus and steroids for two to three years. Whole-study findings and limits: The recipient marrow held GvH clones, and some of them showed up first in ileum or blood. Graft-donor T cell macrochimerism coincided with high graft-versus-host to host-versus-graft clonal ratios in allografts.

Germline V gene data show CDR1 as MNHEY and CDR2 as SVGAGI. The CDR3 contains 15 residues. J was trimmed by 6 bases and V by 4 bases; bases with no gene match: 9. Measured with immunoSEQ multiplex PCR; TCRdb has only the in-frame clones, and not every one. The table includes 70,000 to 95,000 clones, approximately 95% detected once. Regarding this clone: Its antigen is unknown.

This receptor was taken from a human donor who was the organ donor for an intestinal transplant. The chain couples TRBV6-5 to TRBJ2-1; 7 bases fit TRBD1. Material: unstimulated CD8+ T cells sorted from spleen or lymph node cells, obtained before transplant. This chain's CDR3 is CASSWETGNANEQFF. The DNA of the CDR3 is TGTGCCAGCAGTTGGGAGACAGGGAATGCCAATGAGCAGTTCTTC.